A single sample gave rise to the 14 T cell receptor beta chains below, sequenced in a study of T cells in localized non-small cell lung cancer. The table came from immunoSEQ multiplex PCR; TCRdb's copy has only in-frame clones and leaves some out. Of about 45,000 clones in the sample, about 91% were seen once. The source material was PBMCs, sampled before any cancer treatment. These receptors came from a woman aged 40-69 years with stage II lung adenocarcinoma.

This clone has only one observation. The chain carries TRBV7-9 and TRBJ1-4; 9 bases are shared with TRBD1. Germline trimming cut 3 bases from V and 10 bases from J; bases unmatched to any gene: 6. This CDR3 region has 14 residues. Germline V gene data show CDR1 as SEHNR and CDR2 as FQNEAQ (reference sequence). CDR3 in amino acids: CASSLGQGSGKLFF. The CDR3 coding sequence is TGTGCCAGCAGCTTGGGACAGGGTAGTGGAAAACTGTTTTTT.

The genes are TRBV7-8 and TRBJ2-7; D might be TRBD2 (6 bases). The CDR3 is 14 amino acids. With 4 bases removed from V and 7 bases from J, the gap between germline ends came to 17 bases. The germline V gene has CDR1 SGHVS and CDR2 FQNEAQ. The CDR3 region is CASSSLRGKDEQYF. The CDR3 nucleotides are TGTGCCAGCAGCTCTCTTCGGGGGAAGGATGAGCAGTACTTC.

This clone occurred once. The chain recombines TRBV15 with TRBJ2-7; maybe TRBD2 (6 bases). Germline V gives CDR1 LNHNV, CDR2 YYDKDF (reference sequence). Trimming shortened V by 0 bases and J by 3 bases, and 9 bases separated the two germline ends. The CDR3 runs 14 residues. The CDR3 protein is CATSRDRGNYEQYF. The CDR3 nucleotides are TGTGCCACCAGCAGAGATCGGGGGAACTACGAGCAGTACTTC.

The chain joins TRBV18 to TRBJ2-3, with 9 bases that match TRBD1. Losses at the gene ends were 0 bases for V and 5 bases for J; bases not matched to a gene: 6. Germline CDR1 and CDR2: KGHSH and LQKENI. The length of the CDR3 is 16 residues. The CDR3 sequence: CASSPPGQGTRDTQYF. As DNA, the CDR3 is TGTGCCAGCTCACCACCGGGACAGGGAACTCGAGATACGCAGTATTTT.

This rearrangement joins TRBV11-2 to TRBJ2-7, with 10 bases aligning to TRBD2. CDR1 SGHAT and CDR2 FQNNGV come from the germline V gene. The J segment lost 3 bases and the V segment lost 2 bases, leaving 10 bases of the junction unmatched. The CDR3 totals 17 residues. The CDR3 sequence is CASSLPLAGGIHYEQYF. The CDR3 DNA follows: TGTGCCAGCAGCTTACCATTAGCGGGAGGCATTCACTACGAGCAGTACTTC. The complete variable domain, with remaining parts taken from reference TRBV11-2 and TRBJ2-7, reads EAGVAQSPRYKIIEKRQSVAFWCNPISGHATLYWYQQILGQGPKLLIQFQNNGVVDDSQLPKDRFSAERLKGVDSTLKIQPAKLEDSAVYLCASSLPLAGGIHYEQYFGPGTRLTVT.

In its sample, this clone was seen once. The CDR3 nucleotides read TGCGCCAGCAGCCCTTCAGGGGGCGATCAGCCCCAGCATTTT. It is translated as CASSPSGGDQPQHF. The chain has TRBV5-1 and TRBJ1-5; the match to TRBD1 covers 8 bases. Per germline, CDR1 SGHRS and CDR2 YFSETQ. The CDR3 covers 14 residues. The J segment lost 5 bases and the V segment lost 4 bases, leaving 5 bases of the junction unmatched.

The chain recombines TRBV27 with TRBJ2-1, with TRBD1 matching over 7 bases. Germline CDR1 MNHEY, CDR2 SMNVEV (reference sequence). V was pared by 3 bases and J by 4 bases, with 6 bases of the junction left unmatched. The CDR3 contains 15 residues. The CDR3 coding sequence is TGTGCCAGCAGTTTTACAGGGGTGGAATACAATGAGCAGTTCTTC. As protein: CASSFTGVEYNEQFF.

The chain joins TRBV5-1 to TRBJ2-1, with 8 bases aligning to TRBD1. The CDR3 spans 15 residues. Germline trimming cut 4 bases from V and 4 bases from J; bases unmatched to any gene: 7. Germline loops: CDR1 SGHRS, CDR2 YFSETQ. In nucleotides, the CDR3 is TGCGCCAGCAGCCCTGGACAGGGATCTTACAATGAGCAGTTCTTC. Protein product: CASSPGQGSYNEQFF.

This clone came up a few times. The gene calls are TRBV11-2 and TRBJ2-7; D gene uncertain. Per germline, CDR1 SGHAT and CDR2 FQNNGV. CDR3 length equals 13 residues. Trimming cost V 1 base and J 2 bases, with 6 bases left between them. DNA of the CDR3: TGTGCCAGCAGCTTAGGACCCCCCTACGAGCAGTACTTC. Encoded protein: CASSLGPPYEQYF.

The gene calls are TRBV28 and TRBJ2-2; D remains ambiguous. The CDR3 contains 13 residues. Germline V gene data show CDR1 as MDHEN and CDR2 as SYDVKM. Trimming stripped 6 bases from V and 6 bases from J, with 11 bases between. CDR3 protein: CASRSTVAGELFF. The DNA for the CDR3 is TGTGCCAGCAGGTCCACCGTCGCCGGGGAGCTGTTTTTT.

Written as DNA, the CDR3 is TGCGCCAGCAGCTTGGCCGGGCACCTCTACGAGCAGTACTTC. The encoded protein is CASSLAGHLYEQYF. V gene TRBV5-1 combines with J gene TRBJ2-7, with no clear D. V dropped 0 bases and J dropped 3 bases, with 10 bases sitting between them. This CDR3 is built from 14 residues. Germline CDR1 is SGHRS and CDR2 is YFSETQ. The full variable domain, its missing parts supplied by reference TRBV5-1 and TRBJ2-7, is KAGVTQTPRYLIKTRGQQVTLSCSPISGHRSVSWYQQTPGQGLQFLFEYFSETQRNKGNFPGRFSGRQFSNSRSEMNVSTLELGDSALYLCASSLAGHLYEQYFGPGTRLTVT.

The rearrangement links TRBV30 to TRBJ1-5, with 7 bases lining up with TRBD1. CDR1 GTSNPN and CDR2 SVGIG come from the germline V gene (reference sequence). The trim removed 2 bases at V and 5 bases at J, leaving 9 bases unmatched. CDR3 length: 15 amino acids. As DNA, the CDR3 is TGTGCCTGGAGTTTAAGACAGGGAAGGTATCAGCCCCAGCATTTT. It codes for CAWSLRQGRYQPQHF.

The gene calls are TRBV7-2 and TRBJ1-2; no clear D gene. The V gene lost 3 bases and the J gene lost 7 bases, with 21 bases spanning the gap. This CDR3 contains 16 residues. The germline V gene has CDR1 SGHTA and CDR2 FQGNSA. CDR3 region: CASSLSTGVLTRGYTF. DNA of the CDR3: TGTGCCAGCAGCTTGAGTACCGGGGTTTTGACGCGTGGCTACACCTTC.

The chain's CDR3 is CASSLKGTNEKLFF. The CDR3 region has the DNA TGTGCCAGCAGCTTAAAGGGGACTAATGAAAAACTGTTTTTT. The chain has TRBV5-4 and TRBJ1-4; D is perhaps TRBD1 (5 bases). From germline, CDR1 is SGHNT and CDR2 YYREEE (reference sequence). The CDR3 totals 14 residues. Trimming left V 2 bases short and J 2 bases short, with 7 bases between.